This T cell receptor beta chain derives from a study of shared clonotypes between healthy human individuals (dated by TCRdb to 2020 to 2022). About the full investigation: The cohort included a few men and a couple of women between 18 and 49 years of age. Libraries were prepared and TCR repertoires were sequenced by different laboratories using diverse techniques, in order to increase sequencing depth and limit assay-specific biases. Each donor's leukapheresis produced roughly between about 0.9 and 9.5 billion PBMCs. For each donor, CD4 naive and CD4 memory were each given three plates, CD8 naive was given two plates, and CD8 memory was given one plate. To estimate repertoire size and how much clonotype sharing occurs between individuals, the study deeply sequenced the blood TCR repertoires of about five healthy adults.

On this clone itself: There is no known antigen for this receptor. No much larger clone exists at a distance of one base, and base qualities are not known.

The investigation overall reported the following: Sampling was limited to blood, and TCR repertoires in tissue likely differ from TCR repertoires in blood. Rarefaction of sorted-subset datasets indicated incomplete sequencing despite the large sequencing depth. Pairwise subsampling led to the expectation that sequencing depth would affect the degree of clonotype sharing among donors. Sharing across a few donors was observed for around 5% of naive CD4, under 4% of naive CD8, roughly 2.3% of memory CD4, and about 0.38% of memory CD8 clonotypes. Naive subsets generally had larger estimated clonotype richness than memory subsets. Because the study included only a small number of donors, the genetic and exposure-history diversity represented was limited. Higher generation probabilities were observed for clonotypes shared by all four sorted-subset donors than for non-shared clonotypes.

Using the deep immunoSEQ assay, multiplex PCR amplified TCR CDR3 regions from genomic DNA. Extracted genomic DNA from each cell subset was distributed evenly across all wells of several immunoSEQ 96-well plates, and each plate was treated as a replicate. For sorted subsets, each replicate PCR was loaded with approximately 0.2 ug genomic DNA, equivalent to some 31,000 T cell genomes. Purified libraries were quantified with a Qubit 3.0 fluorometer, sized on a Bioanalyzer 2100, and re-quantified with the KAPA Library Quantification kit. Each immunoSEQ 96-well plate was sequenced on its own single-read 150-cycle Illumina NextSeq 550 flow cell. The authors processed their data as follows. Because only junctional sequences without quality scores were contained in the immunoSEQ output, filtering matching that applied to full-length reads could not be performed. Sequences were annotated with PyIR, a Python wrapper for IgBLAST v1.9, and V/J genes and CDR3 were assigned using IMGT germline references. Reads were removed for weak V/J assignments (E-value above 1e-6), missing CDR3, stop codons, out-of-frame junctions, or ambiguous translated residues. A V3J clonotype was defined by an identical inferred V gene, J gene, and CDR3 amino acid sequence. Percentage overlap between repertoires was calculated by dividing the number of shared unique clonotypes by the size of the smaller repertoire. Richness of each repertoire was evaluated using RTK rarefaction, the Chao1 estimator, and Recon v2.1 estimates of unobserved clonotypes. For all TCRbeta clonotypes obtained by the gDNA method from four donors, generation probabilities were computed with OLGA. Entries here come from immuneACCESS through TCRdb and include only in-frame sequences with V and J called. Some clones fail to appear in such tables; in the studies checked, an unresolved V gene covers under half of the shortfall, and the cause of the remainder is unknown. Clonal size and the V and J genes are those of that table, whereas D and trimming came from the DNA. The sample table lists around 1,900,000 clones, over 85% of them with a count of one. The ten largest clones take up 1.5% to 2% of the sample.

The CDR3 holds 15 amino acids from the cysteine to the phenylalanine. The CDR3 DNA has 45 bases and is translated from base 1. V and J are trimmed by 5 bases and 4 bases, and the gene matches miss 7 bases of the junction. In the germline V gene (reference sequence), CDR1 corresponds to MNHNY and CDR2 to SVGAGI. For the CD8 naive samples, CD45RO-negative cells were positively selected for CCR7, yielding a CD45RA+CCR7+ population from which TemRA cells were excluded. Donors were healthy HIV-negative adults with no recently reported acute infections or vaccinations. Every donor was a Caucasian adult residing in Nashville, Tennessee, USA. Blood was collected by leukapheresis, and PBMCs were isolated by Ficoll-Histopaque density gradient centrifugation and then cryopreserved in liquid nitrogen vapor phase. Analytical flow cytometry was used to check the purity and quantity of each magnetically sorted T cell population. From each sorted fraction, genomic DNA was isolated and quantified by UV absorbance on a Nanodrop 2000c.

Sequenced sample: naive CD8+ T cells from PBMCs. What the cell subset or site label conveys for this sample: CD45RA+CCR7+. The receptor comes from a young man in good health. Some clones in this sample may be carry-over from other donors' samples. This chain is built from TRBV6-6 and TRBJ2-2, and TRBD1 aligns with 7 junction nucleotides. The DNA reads TGTGCCAGCAGTCCGACAGGGTCCTCCACCGGGGAGCTGTTTTTT. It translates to CASSPTGSSTGELFF.